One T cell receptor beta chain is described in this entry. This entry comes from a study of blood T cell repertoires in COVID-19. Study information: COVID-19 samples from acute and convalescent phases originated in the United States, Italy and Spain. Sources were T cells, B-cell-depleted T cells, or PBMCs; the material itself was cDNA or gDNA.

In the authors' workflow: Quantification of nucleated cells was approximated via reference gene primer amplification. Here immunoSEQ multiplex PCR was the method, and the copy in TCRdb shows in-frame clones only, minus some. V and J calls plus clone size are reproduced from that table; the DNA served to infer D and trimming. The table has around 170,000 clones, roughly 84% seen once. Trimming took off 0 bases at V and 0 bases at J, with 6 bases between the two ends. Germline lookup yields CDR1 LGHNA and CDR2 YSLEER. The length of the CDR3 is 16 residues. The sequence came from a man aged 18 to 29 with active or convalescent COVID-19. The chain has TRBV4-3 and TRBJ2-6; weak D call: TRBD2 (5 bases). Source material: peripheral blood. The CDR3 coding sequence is TGCGCCAGCAGCCAAGATGCGGGCTCTGGGGCCAACGTCCTGACTTTC. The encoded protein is CASSQDAGSGANVLTF.